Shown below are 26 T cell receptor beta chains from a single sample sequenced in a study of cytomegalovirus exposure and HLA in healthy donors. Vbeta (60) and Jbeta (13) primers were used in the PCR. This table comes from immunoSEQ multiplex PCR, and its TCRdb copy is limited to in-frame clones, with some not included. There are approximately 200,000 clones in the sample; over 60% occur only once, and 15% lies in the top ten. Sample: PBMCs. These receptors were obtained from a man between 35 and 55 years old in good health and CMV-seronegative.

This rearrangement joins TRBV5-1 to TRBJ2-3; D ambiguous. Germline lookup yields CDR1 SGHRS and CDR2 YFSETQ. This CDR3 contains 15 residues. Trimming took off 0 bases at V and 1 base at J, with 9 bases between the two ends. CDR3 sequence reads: CASSLDRRGTDTQYF. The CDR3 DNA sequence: TGCGCCAGCAGCTTGGATCGCCGGGGCACAGATACGCAGTATTTT.

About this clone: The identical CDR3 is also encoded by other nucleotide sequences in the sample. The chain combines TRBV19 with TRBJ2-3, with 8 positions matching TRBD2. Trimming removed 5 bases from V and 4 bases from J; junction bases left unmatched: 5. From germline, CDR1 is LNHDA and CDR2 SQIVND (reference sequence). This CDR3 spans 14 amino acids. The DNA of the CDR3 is TGTGCCAGTAGTTCGGGGGGGGCCCCAGATACGCAGTATTTT. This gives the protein CASSSGGAPDTQYF.

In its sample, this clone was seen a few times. CDR3 nucleotide sequence: TGTGCCAGCAGTCCAGGACAGGGGGGGCAGTACTTC. It encodes CASSPGQGGQYF. The V gene is TRBV6-4, the J gene TRBJ2-7, with 10 bases fitting TRBD1. Germline lookup yields CDR1 MRHNA and CDR2 SNTAGT. The CDR3 consists of 12 residues. The J segment lost 9 bases and the V segment lost 5 bases, leaving 4 bases of the junction unmatched.

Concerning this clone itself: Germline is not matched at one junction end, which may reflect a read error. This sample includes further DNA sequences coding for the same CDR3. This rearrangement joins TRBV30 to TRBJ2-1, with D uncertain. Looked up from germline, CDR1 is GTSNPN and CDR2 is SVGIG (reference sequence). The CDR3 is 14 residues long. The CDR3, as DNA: TGCGCCTGGATCGGTGTGACTTCTTACAATGAGCAGTTCTTC. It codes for CAWIGVTSYNEQFF.

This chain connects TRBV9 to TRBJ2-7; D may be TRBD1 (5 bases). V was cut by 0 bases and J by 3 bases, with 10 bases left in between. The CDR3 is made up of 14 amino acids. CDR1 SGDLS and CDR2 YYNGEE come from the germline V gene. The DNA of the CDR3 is TGTGCCAGCAGCGTAGGATCAGGGTACTACGAGCAGTACTTC. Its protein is CASSVGSGYYEQYF.

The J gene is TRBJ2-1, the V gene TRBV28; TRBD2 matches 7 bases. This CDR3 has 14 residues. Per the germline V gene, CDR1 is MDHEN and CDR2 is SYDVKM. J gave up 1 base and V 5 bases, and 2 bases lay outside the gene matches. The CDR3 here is CASSGGVSYNEQFF. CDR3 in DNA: TGTGCCAGCAGTGGGGGGGTATCCTACAATGAGCAGTTCTTC.

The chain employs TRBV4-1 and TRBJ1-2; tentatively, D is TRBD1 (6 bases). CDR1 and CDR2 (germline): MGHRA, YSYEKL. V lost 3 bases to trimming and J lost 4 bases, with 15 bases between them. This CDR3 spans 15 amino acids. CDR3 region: CASSQGTGTVYGYTF. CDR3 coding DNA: TGCGCCAGCAGCCAGGGAACAGGGACGGTCTATGGCTACACCTTC.

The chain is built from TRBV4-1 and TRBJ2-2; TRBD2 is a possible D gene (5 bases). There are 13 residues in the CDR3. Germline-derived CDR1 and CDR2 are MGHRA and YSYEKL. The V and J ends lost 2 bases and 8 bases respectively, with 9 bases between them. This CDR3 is CASSQRGNGELFF. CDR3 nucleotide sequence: TGCGCCAGCAGCCAACGGGGAAATGGGGAGCTGTTTTTT.

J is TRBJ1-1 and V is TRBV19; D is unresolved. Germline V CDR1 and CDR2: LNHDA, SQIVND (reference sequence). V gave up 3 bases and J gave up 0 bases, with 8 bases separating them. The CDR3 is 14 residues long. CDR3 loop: CASSISGMNTEAFF. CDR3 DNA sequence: TGTGCCAGTAGTATTTCGGGGATGAACACTGAAGCTTTCTTT. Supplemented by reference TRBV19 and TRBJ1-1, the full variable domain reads DGGITQSPKYLFRKEGQNVTLSCEQNLNHDAMYWYRQDPGQGLRLIYYSQIVNDFQKGDIAEGYSVSREKKESFPLTVTSAQKNPTAFYLCASSISGMNTEAFFGQGTRLTVV.

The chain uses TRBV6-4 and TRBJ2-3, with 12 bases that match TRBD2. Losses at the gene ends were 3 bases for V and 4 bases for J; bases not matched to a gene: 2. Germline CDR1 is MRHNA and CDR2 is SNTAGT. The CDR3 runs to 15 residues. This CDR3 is CASSESSGRADTQYF. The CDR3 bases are TGTGCCAGCAGTGAATCTAGCGGGAGGGCAGATACGCAGTATTTT.

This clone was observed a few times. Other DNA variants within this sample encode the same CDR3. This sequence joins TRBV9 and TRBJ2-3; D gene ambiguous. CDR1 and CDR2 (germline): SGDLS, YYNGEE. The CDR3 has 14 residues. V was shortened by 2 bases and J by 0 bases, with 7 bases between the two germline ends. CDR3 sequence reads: CASSVGGSTDTQYF. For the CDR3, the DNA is TGTGCCAGCAGCGTCGGTGGTAGCACAGATACGCAGTATTTT. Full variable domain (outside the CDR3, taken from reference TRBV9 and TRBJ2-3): DSGVTQTPKHLITATGQRVTLRCSPRSGDLSVYWYQQSLDQGLQFLIQYYNGEERAKGNILERFSAQQFPDLHSELNLSSLELGDSALYFCASSVGGSTDTQYFGPGTRLTVL.

The CDR3 is CASTKSPTGFNEQFF. CDR3 DNA sequence: TGTGCCAGCACCAAGTCCCCTACAGGGTTCAATGAGCAGTTCTTC. The rearrangement uses TRBV7-2 and TRBJ2-1; perhaps TRBD1 as D (6 bases). CDR3 length: 15 amino acids. The germline V and J ends were trimmed by 7 bases and 6 bases, with 19 bases remaining between them. CDR1 SGHTA and CDR2 FQGNSA come from the germline V gene.

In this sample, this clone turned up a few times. CDR3 sequence: CASGGLAGTRTGELFF. CDR3 nucleotides: TGTGCCAGCGGCGGACTAGCGGGGACAAGGACCGGGGAGCTGTTTTTT. J is TRBJ2-2 and V is TRBV2; the match to TRBD2 covers 12 bases. Germline V gene sequence: CDR1 SNHLY, CDR2 FYNNEI. This CDR3 spans 16 amino acids. The V and J ends lost 8 bases and 5 bases, in that order; junction bases with no gene match: 9.

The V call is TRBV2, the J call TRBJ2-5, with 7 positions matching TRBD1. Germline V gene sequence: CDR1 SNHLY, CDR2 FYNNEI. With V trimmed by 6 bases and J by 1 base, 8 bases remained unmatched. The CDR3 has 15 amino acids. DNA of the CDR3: TGTGCCAGCAGCGGAACCCAGGGGGTCCAAGAGACCCAGTACTTC. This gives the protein CASSGTQGVQETQYF.

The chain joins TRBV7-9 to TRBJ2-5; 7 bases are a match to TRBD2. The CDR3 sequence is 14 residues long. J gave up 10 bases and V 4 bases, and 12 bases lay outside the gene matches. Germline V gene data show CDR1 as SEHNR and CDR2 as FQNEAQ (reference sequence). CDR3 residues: CASSSGTGGGIQYF. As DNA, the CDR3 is TGTGCCAGCAGCTCTGGGACGGGAGGCGGGATCCAGTACTTC.

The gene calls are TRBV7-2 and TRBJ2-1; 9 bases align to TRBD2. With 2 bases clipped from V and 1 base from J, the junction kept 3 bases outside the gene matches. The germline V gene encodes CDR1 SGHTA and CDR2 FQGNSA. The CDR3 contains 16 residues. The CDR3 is CASSLRGRGSYNEQFF. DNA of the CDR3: TGTGCCAGCAGCTTACGCGGGAGGGGGTCCTACAATGAGCAGTTCTTC.

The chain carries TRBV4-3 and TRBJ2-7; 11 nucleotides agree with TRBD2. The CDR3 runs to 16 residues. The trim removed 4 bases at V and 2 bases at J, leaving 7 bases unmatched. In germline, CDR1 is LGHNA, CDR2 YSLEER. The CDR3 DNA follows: TGCGCCAGCAGCCTCTATAATAGCGGGGGGGCCTACGAGCAGTACTTC. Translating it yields CASSLYNSGGAYEQYF.

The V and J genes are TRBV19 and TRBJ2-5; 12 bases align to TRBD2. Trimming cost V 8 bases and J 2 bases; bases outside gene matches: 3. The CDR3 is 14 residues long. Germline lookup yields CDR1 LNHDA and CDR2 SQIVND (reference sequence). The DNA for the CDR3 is TGTGCCAGTTCGACTAGCGGGGGACAAGAGACCCAGTACTTC. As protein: CASSTSGGQETQYF.

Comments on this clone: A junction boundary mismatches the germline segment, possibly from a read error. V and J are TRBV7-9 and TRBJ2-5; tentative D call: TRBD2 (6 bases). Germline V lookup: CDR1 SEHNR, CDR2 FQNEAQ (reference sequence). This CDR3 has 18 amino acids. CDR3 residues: CSSSLFSFTSFEGETQYF. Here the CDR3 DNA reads TGTTCCAGCAGCTTATTCAGTTTTACTAGCTTTGAGGGAGAGACCCAGTACTTC.

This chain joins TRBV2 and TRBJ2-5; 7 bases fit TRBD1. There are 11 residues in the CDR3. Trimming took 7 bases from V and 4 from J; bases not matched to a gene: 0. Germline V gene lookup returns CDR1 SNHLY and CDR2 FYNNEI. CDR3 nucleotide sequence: TGTGCCAGCACAGGGGGAGAGACCCAGTACTTC. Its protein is CASTGGETQYF.

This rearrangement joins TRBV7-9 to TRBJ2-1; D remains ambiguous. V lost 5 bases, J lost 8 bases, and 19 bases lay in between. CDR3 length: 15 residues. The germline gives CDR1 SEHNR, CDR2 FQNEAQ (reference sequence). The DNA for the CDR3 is TGTGCCAGCAGCCCACCGGTGGCTAGAGTCCATGAGCAGTTCTTC. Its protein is CASSPPVARVHEQFF.

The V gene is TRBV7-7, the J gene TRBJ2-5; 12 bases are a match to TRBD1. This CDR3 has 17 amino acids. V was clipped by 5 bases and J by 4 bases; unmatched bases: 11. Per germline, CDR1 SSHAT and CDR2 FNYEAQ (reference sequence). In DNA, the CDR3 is TGTGCCAGCAGCGCGGGCGGGACAGGGGGCATCGGAGAGACCCAGTACTTC. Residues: CASSAGGTGGIGETQYF.

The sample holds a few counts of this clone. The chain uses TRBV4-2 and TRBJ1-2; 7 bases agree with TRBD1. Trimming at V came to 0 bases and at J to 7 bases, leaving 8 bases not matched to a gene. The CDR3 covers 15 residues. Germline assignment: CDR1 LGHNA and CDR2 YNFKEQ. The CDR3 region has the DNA TGTGCCAGCAGCCAAGAGCAACAGGGGTTAGGTGGCTACACCTTC. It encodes CASSQEQQGLGGYTF.

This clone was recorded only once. DNA of the CDR3: TGTGCCAGCAGCTTAGAGACTCAGATACATAGCGAGCAGTACTTC. It codes for CASSLETQIHSEQYF. The chain links TRBV5-4 to TRBJ2-7; D unclear. Trimming removed 2 bases from V and 6 bases from J, with 18 bases in between. The germline CDR1 and CDR2 sequences are SGHNT and YYREEE (reference sequence). The CDR3 length is 15 residues.

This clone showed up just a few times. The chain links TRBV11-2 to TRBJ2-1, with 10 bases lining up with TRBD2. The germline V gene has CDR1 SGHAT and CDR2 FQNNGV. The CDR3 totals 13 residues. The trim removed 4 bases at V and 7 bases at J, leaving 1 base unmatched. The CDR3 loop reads CASSSGLANEQFF. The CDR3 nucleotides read TGTGCCAGCAGCTCGGGACTAGCGAATGAGCAGTTCTTC.

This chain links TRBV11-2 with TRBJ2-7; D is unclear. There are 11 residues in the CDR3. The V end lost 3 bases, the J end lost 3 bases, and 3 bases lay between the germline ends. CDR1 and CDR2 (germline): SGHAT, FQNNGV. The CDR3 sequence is CASSFSYEQYF. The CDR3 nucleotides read TGTGCCAGCAGCTTCAGCTACGAGCAGTACTTC. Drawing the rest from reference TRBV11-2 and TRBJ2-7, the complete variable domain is EAGVAQSPRYKIIEKRQSVAFWCNPISGHATLYWYQQILGQGPKLLIQFQNNGVVDDSQLPKDRFSAERLKGVDSTLKIQPAKLEDSAVYLCASSFSYEQYFGPGTRLTVT.